This is a list of T cell receptor beta chains from one sample in a study of graft-versus-host responses after intestinal transplantation. Profiled with immunoSEQ multiplex PCR; TCRdb holds only in-frame clones, not every one. The table has tens of thousands of clones, 93% seen once. No cognate antigen is known for these TCRs. The sequencing used unstimulated CD8+ T cells sorted from spleen or lymph node cells, collected before transplant. Every receptor here comes from a human donor who was the organ donor for an intestinal transplant. CDR3s include the opening cysteine and the closing phenylalanine or tryptophan. Fields, in order: J gene, D gene, V gene, CDR3 protein. The D gene is left open where the match is weak.

>TRBJ2-1|.|TRBV7-9
CASSLAFDEQFF
>TRBJ2-1|.|TRBV9
CASSVGGGLGNEQFF
>TRBJ2-7|.|TRBV28
CASSFGYEQYF
>TRBJ2-1|TRBD2|TRBV9
CASSASLAGAYNEQFF
>TRBJ2-7|.|TRBV4-3
CASSQGRGPYEQYF
>TRBJ2-2|.|TRBV4-2
CASSPRDNTGELFF
>TRBJ2-7|.|TRBV7-6
CASSLARGRYEQYF
>TRBJ2-2|.|TRBV9
CASSVGGPGSAGELFF
>TRBJ2-1|TRBD1|TRBV5-4
CASDRGNEQFF
>TRBJ2-3|TRBD2|TRBV5-5
CASSRGLDTDTQYF
>TRBJ1-6|.|TRBV27
CASSSVQGGTYNSPLHF
>TRBJ1-2|.|TRBV2
CASSENLKGYNYGYTF
>TRBJ2-7|TRBD2|TRBV5-1
CASSFGLAGAEQYF
>TRBJ2-7|TRBD1|TRBV28
CASSRQGAHDQQYF
>TRBJ2-3|.|TRBV9
CASSASGPFTDTQYF
>TRBJ2-3|.|TRBV19
CASSIGEPGTDTQYF
>TRBJ2-7|TRBD1|TRBV7-6
CASSSTGTGDYEQYF
>TRBJ2-7|.|TRBV9
CASSVEEGPAYEQYF
>TRBJ2-1|TRBD2|TRBV7-6
CASSSPSGNYNEQFF
>TRBJ2-1|TRBD2|TRBV28
CASSLKRLAFNEQFF
>TRBJ2-5|.|TRBV4-1
CASSQGPRQDYQETQYF
>TRBJ2-5|TRBD2|TRBV5-1
CASRLTSGRIETQYF
>TRBJ2-2|.|TRBV4-3
CASSQVVEGGELFF
>TRBJ2-1|TRBD2|TRBV6-1
CASSEGLAGVNNEQFF
>TRBJ2-7|TRBD2|TRBV10-3
CAISESAGTSGRRAYEQYF
>TRBJ2-5|.|TRBV28
CASSSRGVNQETQYF
>TRBJ2-1|TRBD2|TRBV9
CASSAGTSFTEQFF
>TRBJ2-7|.|TRBV27
CASSLSTGPYEQYF
>TRBJ1-1|.|TRBV5-1
CASSLSDTEAFF
>TRBJ2-1|TRBD2|TRBV6-6
CASRRPGLAGDNEQFF
>TRBJ2-1|TRBD2|TRBV19
CASSHPGTSVDEQFF
>TRBJ2-7|TRBD1|TRBV12-5
CATPPGQPYEQYF
>TRBJ2-7|.|TRBV29-1
CSVNTGSTYEQYF